The 13 T cell receptor beta chains listed next were all sequenced from one sample in a study of T cell responses to AZD1222 COVID-19 vaccine. The table came from immunoSEQ multiplex PCR; TCRdb's copy has only in-frame clones and leaves some out. Here the sample spans over 130,000 clones, around 91% being singletons. The source was peripheral blood, collected on day 0 of AZD1222 vaccination. These receptors were obtained from an adult in good health.

A single count supports this clone. This chain uses TRBV5-1 with TRBJ2-7; D is ambiguous. The V end lost 3 bases, the J end lost 4 bases, and 17 bases lay between the germline ends. The CDR3 runs to 15 residues. Germline CDR1 and CDR2: SGHRS and YFSETQ. The CDR3 DNA follows: TGCGCCAGCAGCTCATTAAATACAGCGACTTACGAGCAGTACTTC. It translates to CASSSLNTATYEQYF.

The chain combines TRBV6-6 with TRBJ1-5, with D uncertain. V was clipped by 7 bases and J by 3 bases, with 13 bases between them. Germline V CDR1 and CDR2: MNHNY, SVGAGI (reference sequence). This CDR3 region has 14 residues. The CDR3, as DNA: TGTGCCAGCAATTTAGGTGCCCTCAATCAGCCCCAGCATTTT. Translated, it gives CASNLGALNQPQHF.

The gene calls are TRBV3-1 (or the pseudogene TRBV3-2) and TRBJ1-1; 9 nucleotides match TRBD1. This CDR3 spans 17 amino acids. V dropped 4 bases and J dropped 1; count of bases not matched to a gene: 10. Germline-derived CDR1 and CDR2 are LGHDT and YNNKEL (reference sequence). CDR3 region: CASSLRTGESKNTEAFF. DNA of the CDR3: TGTGCCAGCAGCCTACGGACAGGGGAGTCAAAGAACACTGAAGCTTTCTTT.

This clone was seen only a few times. The V call is TRBV6-4, the J call TRBJ2-2; a possible D gene is TRBD1 (5 bases). V gave up 2 bases and J gave up 2 bases, with 6 bases separating them. CDR1 and CDR2 from the germline V gene are MRHNA and SNTAGT. The CDR3 loop spans 14 amino acids. This chain's CDR3 is CASSDRGNTGELFF. In DNA, the CDR3 is TGTGCCAGCAGTGACAGGGGTAACACCGGGGAGCTGTTTTTT.

This clone appeared a few times. This CDR3 is CASSIPPGQGRYTEAFF. CDR3 sequence (DNA): TGTGCCAGTAGTATCCCCCCGGGACAGGGACGTTATACTGAAGCTTTCTTT. The rearrangement joins TRBV19 to TRBJ1-1, with 9 bases that match TRBD1. This CDR3 spans 17 amino acids. Germline-derived CDR1 and CDR2 are LNHDA and SQIVND (reference sequence). The trim removed 3 bases at V and 5 bases at J, leaving 13 bases unmatched.

The chain recombines TRBV28 with TRBJ2-7; D might be TRBD1 (6 bases). Germline V CDR1 and CDR2: MDHEN, SYDVKM. With 5 bases removed from V and 2 bases from J, the gap between germline ends came to 19 bases. This CDR3 is built from 16 residues. CDR3 sequence (DNA): TGTGCCAGCAGTACTATCGCCGGGACAAAGACCTACGAGCAGTACTTC. Protein product: CASSTIAGTKTYEQYF.

V is TRBV2 and J is TRBJ1-6; 7 bases are a match to TRBD1. From germline, CDR1 is SNHLY and CDR2 FYNNEI. CDR3 length: 14 residues. V lost 6 bases and J lost 6; bases outside the gene matches: 5. In DNA, the CDR3 is TGTGCCAGCAGAAGACAGGGAGTTAATTCACCCCTCCACTTT. This translates into CASRRQGVNSPLHF.

This sequence joins TRBV6-2 or TRBV6-3 and TRBJ1-2; 7 nucleotides align to TRBD1. The CDR3 runs to 17 residues. CDR1 is MNHEY and CDR2 is SVGEGT in the germline V gene. J was trimmed by 1 base and V by 6 bases; bases with no gene match: 14. CDR3 in amino acids: CASSNTRGQFLNYGYTF. The CDR3 region has the DNA TGTGCCAGCAGCAACACCAGGGGACAGTTCCTTAACTATGGCTACACCTTC.

This clone was recorded a few times. The chain couples TRBV7-9 to TRBJ1-1; D call uncertain. V dropped 3 bases and J dropped 0 bases, with 11 bases sitting between them. This CDR3 spans 15 amino acids. The germline V gene encodes CDR1 SEHNR and CDR2 FQNEAQ (reference sequence). This chain's CDR3 is CASSFRSLMNTEAFF. The CDR3, as DNA: TGTGCCAGCAGCTTTAGGAGTCTAATGAACACTGAAGCTTTCTTT.

The CDR3 loop is CASSPRDRGRGANVLTF. CDR3 DNA sequence: TGTGCCAGCAGCCCGAGAGACAGGGGGCGCGGGGCCAACGTCCTGACTTTC. The chain employs TRBV3-1 (or the pseudogene TRBV3-2) and TRBJ2-6; 10 positions match TRBD1. This CDR3 spans 17 amino acids. Trimming at V came to 4 bases and at J to 4 bases, leaving 7 bases not matched to a gene. From germline, CDR1 is LGHDT and CDR2 YNNKEL (reference sequence).

The chain recombines TRBV7-2 with TRBJ1-2; the D gene is possibly TRBD1 (5 bases). The CDR3 runs 15 residues. The germline gives CDR1 SGHTA, CDR2 FQGNSA. V dropped 3 bases and J dropped 6 bases, with 17 bases sitting between them. CDR3 coding DNA: TGTGCCAGCAGCTTGGGGCCCGGATCTCGTCATGGCTACACCTTC. Protein: CASSLGPGSRHGYTF.

The rearrangement joins TRBV2 to TRBJ1-4; 9 positions match TRBD1. The length of the CDR3 is 15 residues. V gave up 2 bases and J gave up 8 bases; unmatched junction bases: 6. Germline loops: CDR1 SNHLY, CDR2 FYNNEI. CDR3 region: CASSERGQGGEKLFF. The CDR3 coding sequence is TGTGCCAGCAGTGAACGGGGACAGGGAGGAGAAAAACTGTTTTTT.

The rearrangement joins TRBV5-1 to TRBJ2-7; D perhaps matches TRBD1 (5 bases). The CDR3 runs 14 residues. Germline CDR1 SGHRS, CDR2 YFSETQ. Trimming took 0 bases from V and 1 from J, leaving 8 bases between them. The CDR3: CASSLGQGSYEQYF. The CDR3 DNA sequence: TGCGCCAGCAGCTTGGGGCAGGGATCCTACGAGCAGTACTTC.